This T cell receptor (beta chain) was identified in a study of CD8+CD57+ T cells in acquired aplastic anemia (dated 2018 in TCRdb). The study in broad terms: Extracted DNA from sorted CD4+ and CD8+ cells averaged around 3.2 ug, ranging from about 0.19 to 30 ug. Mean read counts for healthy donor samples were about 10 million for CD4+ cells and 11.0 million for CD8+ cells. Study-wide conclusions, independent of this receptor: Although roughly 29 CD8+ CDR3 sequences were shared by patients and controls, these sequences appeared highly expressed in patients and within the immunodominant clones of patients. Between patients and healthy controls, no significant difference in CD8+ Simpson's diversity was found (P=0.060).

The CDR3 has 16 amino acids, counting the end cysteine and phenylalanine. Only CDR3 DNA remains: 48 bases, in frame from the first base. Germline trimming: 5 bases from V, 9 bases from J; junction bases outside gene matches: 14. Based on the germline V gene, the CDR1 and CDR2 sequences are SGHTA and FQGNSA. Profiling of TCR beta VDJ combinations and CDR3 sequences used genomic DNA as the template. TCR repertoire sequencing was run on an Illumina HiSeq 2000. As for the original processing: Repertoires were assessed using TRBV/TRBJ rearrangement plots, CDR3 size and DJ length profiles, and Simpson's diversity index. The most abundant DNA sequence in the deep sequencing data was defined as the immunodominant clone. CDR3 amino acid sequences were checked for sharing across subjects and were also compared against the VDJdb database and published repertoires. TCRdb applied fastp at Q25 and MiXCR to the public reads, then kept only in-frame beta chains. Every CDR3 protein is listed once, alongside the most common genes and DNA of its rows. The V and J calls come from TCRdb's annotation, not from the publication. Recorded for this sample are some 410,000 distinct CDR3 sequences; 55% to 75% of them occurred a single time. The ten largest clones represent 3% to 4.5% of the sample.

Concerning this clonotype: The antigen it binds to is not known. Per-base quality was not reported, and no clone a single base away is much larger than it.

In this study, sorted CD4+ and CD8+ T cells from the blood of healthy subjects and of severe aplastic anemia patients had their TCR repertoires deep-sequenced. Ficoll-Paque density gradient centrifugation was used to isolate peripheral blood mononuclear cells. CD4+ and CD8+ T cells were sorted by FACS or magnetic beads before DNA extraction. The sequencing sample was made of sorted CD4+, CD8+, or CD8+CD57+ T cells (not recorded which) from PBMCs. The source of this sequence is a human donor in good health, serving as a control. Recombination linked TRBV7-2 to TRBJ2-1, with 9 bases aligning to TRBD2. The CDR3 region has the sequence CASSMTCGGDGSEQFF. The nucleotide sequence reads TGTGCCAGCAGCATGACTTGCGGGGGGGACGGCAGTGAGCAGTTCTTC.